One sample yielded the 21 T cell receptor beta chains listed below, sequenced in a study of T cells after yellow fever vaccination. A single record per CDR3 protein comes from TCRdb applying MiXCR to the 5' RACE reads. The profile shows over 300,000 distinct CDR3 sequences, 3.6% of them singletons. The sample in question was PBMCs, obtained on the day of the yellow fever booster vaccination. The receptors derive from a man younger than 35 who received the YFV17D yellow fever vaccine.

This clonotype was counted ten times or more. V and J are TRBV12-3 or TRBV12-4 and TRBJ1-2; 10 bases match TRBD1. V was clipped by 5 bases and J by 3 bases; unmatched bases: 0. The CDR3 has 13 residues. In DNA, the CDR3 is TGTGCCAGCAGTGGGACAGGGGACTATGGCTACACCTTC. As protein: CASSGTGDYGYTF.

This clonotype was seen many times. V gene TRBV6-6 combines with J gene TRBJ2-7; D is unclear. CDR3 length equals 12 residues. From germline, CDR1 is MNHNY and CDR2 SVGAGI (reference sequence). V lost 2 bases, J lost 5 bases, and 7 bases lay in between. CDR3 residues: CASSYGQDEQYV. The CDR3 coding sequence is TGTGCCAGCAGTTACGGGCAGGACGAGCAGTACGTC.

This clonotype was detected only a few times. J is TRBJ1-4 and V is TRBV3-1; D gene unclear. This CDR3 has 14 residues. CDR1 is LGHDT and CDR2 is YNNKEL in the germline V gene (reference sequence). Trimming shortened V by 0 bases and J by 10 bases, and 12 bases separated the two germline ends. The CDR3 DNA reads as TGTGCCAGCAGCCAAGAGGGCTATGGTGGAAAACTGTTTTTT. It encodes CASSQEGYGGKLFF.

This clonotype has a count of ten or more. The V and J genes are TRBV10-3 and TRBJ2-1; D unclear. Germline loops: CDR1 ENHRY, CDR2 SYGVKD. The CDR3 runs 13 residues. V dropped 4 bases and J dropped 8 bases, with 12 bases sitting between them. The CDR3, as DNA: TGTGCCATCAGTGCGGGTTTTCTACATGAGCAGTTCTTC. Translating gives CAISAGFLHEQFF.

This clonotype was detected a few times. The chain is built from TRBV5-1 and TRBJ1-1; tentatively, D is TRBD1 (5 bases). The V end lost 0 bases, the J end lost 6 bases, and 18 bases lay between the germline ends. Looked up from germline, CDR1 is SGHRS and CDR2 is YFSETQ. This CDR3 region has 16 residues. This CDR3 is CASSLGGPDLGSEAFF. In DNA form, the CDR3 reads TGCGCCAGCAGCTTGGGGGGACCGGATTTGGGGTCTGAAGCTTTCTTT. The whole variable domain, filled in from reference TRBV5-1 and TRBJ1-1, reads KAGVTQTPRYLIKTRGQQVTLSCSPISGHRSVSWYQQTPGQGLQFLFEYFSETQRNKGNFPGRFSGRQFSNSRSEMNVSTLELGDSALYLCASSLGGPDLGSEAFFGQGTRLTVV.

Many counts were recorded for this clonotype. The chain couples TRBV12-3 or TRBV12-4 to TRBJ2-3; 11 bases match TRBD2. CDR3 length equals 17 residues. With 4 bases clipped from V and 0 bases from J, the junction kept 6 bases outside the gene matches. DNA for the CDR3: TGTGCCAGCAGTTCGACTAGCGGGGAAGCCAGCACAGATACGCAGTATTTT. Protein product: CASSSTSGEASTDTQYF.

This clonotype has only a few counts. The chain combines TRBV24-1 with TRBJ1-1; 9 nucleotides match TRBD1. V dropped 2 bases and J dropped 5; count of bases not matched to a gene: 2. The CDR3 is made up of 14 amino acids. Looked up from germline, CDR1 is KGHDR and CDR2 is SFDVKD. The DNA of the CDR3 is TGTGCCACCAGTGATTGGGACAGGGTGACTGAAGCTTTCTTT. This codes for CATSDWDRVTEAFF.

In this sample, this clonotype turned up a few times. CDR3 residues: CASSPTGTTADTQYF. The CDR3 DNA reads as TGCGCCAGCAGCCCTACTGGGACGACGGCAGATACGCAGTATTTT. The V call is TRBV4-1, the J call TRBJ2-3; the D call may be TRBD1 or TRBD2 (5 bases each). This CDR3 is built from 15 residues. Germline V gives CDR1 MGHRA, CDR2 YSYEKL. Trimming shortened V by 4 bases and J by 4 bases, and 15 bases separated the two germline ends.

This clonotype was detected many times. As DNA, the CDR3 is TGTGCCAGCAGCTTACCAGGGGGATACGAGCAGTACTTC. Translated: CASSLPGGYEQYF. V and J are TRBV7-9 and TRBJ2-7; 7 bases agree with TRBD1. With 2 bases clipped from V and 4 bases from J, the junction kept 2 bases outside the gene matches. Germline V lookup: CDR1 SEHNR, CDR2 FQNEAQ (reference sequence). CDR3 length equals 13 residues. Based on the CDR3 plus reference TRBV7-9 and TRBJ2-7, the full variable domain is DTGVSQNPRHKITKRGQNVTFRCDPISEHNRLYWYRQTLGQGPEFLTYFQNEAQLEKSRLLSDRFSAERPKGSFSTLEIQRTEQGDSAMYLCASSLPGGYEQYFGPGTRLTVT.

This clonotype was seen repeatedly, ten times or more. V is TRBV29-1 and J is TRBJ2-2; 8 bases line up with TRBD2. V shed 6 bases and J 3 bases; nucleotides not matched to a gene: 9. The germline gives CDR1 SQVTM, CDR2 ANQGSEA. The CDR3 is made up of 15 amino acids. CDR3 sequence: CSVSEAGVHTGELFF. Written as DNA, the CDR3 is TGCAGCGTATCAGAAGCGGGGGTGCACACCGGGGAGCTGTTTTTT.

This clonotype was observed many times. The chain employs TRBV12-5 and TRBJ2-5, with D unclear. CDR1 and CDR2 from the germline V gene are LGHNT and FRNRAP. The CDR3 is 14 amino acids. Trimming stripped 4 bases from V and 3 bases from J, with 12 bases between. The CDR3 protein is CASGSRPLEETQYF. Here the CDR3 DNA reads TGTGCTAGTGGTTCCCGACCCCTGGAAGAGACCCAGTACTTC.

DNA of the CDR3: TGTGCCAGCAGCCTAAGACAGGGGGCTAATCGCCGCACAGATACGCAGTATTTT. This encodes CASSLRQGANRRTDTQYF. The chain links TRBV11-2 to TRBJ2-3; 10 nucleotides line up with TRBD1. The CDR3 has 18 amino acids. The germline gives CDR1 SGHAT, CDR2 FQNNGV. Trimming removed 5 bases from V and 1 base from J; junction bases left unmatched: 12. The full variable domain, rest sourced from reference TRBV11-2 and TRBJ2-3, is EAGVAQSPRYKIIEKRQSVAFWCNPISGHATLYWYQQILGQGPKLLIQFQNNGVVDDSQLPKDRFSAERLKGVDSTLKIQPAKLEDSAVYLCASSLRQGANRRTDTQYFGPGTRLTVL.

This clonotype appeared many times. The V call is TRBV7-9, the J call TRBJ2-6, with a possible D match to TRBD1 (6 bases). The CDR3 has 15 residues. V was pared by 5 bases and J by 4 bases, with 12 bases between. Germline CDR1 SEHNR, CDR2 FQNEAQ (reference sequence). CDR3 bases: TGTGCCAGCAGCAAACAGGGCGGGGGGGCCAACGTCCTGACTTTC. It codes for CASSKQGGGANVLTF.

This clonotype was seen at least ten times. This rearrangement joins TRBV7-9 to TRBJ2-2, with D maybe TRBD2 (5 bases). The CDR3 consists of 12 residues. The V gene's germline CDR1 is SEHNR and CDR2 FQNEAQ (reference sequence). V was trimmed by 5 bases and J by 9 bases, leaving 10 bases between them. In DNA, the CDR3 is TGTGCCAGCAGCCCTAGGACTCGGGAGCTGTTTTTT. Its protein is CASSPRTRELFF.

The table lists this clonotype with a few counts. The V gene is TRBV29-1, the J gene TRBJ1-1, with D uncertain. The CDR3 contains 13 residues. Germline V lookup: CDR1 SQVTM, CDR2 ANQGSEA. Trimming pared 5 bases from V and 1 base from J, leaving 11 bases between. This chain's CDR3 is CSVWTNSNTEAFF. DNA for the CDR3: TGCAGCGTTTGGACGAACTCGAACACTGAAGCTTTCTTT. Full variable domain (outside the CDR3, taken from reference TRBV29-1 and TRBJ1-1): SAVISQKPSRDICQRGTSLTIQCQVDSQVTMMFWYRQQPGQSLTLIATANQGSEATYESGFVIDKFPISRPNLTFSTLTVSNMSPEDSSIYLCSVWTNSNTEAFFGQGTRLTVV.

At least ten counts were recorded for this clonotype. The CDR3 reads CASSPLSTGSTYNEQFF. The CDR3 DNA reads as TGTGCCAGCAGCCCCCTTTCTACGGGGTCGACCTACAATGAGCAGTTCTTC. The V and J genes are TRBV3-1 and TRBJ2-1; TRBD2 is a possible D gene (5 bases). The CDR3 runs 17 residues. Germline values: CDR1 LGHDT, CDR2 YNNKEL (reference sequence). Trimming took 4 bases from V and 2 from J, leaving 18 bases between them.

Only a few counts were recorded for this clonotype. V usage is TRBV4-1 and J usage is TRBJ1-5; no definite D call. This CDR3 has 14 amino acids. Germline assignment: CDR1 MGHRA and CDR2 YSYEKL. The V gene lost 0 bases and the J gene lost 6 bases, with 9 bases spanning the gap. This CDR3 reads CASSQEGRVQPQHF. The CDR3 DNA reads TGCGCCAGCAGCCAAGAAGGGAGGGTTCAGCCCCAGCATTTT.

This clonotype was seen at least ten times. The chain is built from TRBV5-4 and TRBJ2-2; 7 nucleotides align to TRBD2. Losses at the gene ends were 4 bases for V and 4 bases for J; bases not matched to a gene: 10. Germline V gene sequence: CDR1 SGHNT, CDR2 YYREEE (reference sequence). The CDR3 length is 16 residues. CDR3 protein: CASSGGLKRGTGELFF. The CDR3 nucleotides are TGTGCCAGCAGCGGGGGACTAAAGCGGGGCACCGGGGAGCTGTTTTTT.

The table lists this clonotype with many counts. The J gene is TRBJ2-7, the V gene TRBV20-1; 8 positions agree with TRBD1. Germline lookup yields CDR1 DFQATT and CDR2 SNEGSKA (reference sequence). The length of the CDR3 is 12 residues. Losses at the gene ends were 2 bases for V and 13 bases for J; bases not matched to a gene: 10. The CDR3 protein is CSARRSGGEVYV. DNA of the CDR3: TGCAGTGCTAGAAGGTCAGGGGGCGAAGTATACGTC.

The chain carries TRBV12-3 or TRBV12-4 and TRBJ1-5; D possibly corresponds to TRBD1 (5 bases). V lost 6 bases and J 7 bases, leaving 22 bases between the germline ends. The CDR3 is made up of 16 amino acids. CDR3 sequence: CASSHRWGEVKQPQHF. The CDR3 nucleotides are TGTGCCAGCAGCCATCGGTGGGGGGAAGTAAAGCAGCCCCAGCATTTT.

This clonotype was counted ten times or more. The V call is TRBV20-1, the J call TRBJ2-4; 8 bases agree with TRBD1. CDR3 length equals 15 residues. V gave up 2 bases and J gave up 7 bases; unmatched junction bases: 10. CDR1 and CDR2 (germline): DFQATT, SNEGSKA (reference sequence). CDR3 bases: TGCAGTGCTAGACCCATCGGACAGGGTAGGAACATTCAGTACTTC. It encodes CSARPIGQGRNIQYF.